A selection of T cell receptor beta chains follows, all from one sample in a study of T-cell reconstitution after alpha-beta-depleted transplantation in children. One entry per CDR3 protein results from TCRdb running MiXCR on the PCR reads. This table holds approximately 1,000,000 distinct CDR3 sequences, 25% to 30% found once. The sequences come from PBMCs, mostly from graft donor cells, collected 360 days after TCRalphabeta/CD19-depleted stem cell transplant. These receptors were collected from a boy in the first two years of life who had a stem cell transplant for SCID, so the T cells may come from the graft donor. The CDR3 runs from the conserved cysteine through the conserved F or W. A D gene is named only where the DNA matches it firmly. The listing skips clone size in some rows; elsewhere it reads once, few, many or a size class.

clone size,V gene,J gene,CDR3 length,D gene,CDR3 protein,CDR3 DNA
few,TRBV5-6,TRBJ2-7,15,NA,CASSLWRDEPYEQYF,TGTGCCAGCAGCTTGTGGCGGGACGAGCCCTACGAGCAGTACTTC
NA,TRBV5-8,TRBJ1-2,15,NA,CASSLDPGSLYGYTF,TGTGCCAGCAGCTTGGATCCAGGGTCCCTCTATGGCTACACCTTC
NA,TRBV6-1,TRBJ1-6,14,NA,CASTKGASNSPLHF,TGTGCCAGCACCAAAGGGGCTTCTAATTCACCCCTCCACTTT
NA,TRBV6-2/TRBV6-3,TRBJ2-7,16,TRBD1,CASSYLMRGQFYEQYF,TGTGCCAGCAGTTATCTAATGAGGGGACAGTTTTACGAGCAGTACTTC
few,TRBV3-1,TRBJ1-1,16,TRBD1,CASSQDLSRGHTEAFF,TGTGCCAGCAGCCAAGACTTGAGCAGGGGGCACACTGAAGCTTTCTTT
NA,TRBV10-3,TRBJ2-3,10,NA,CAIIFGTQYF,TGTGCCATCATATTTGGGACGCAGTATTTT
many,TRBV28,TRBJ2-5,15,TRBD1,CASSPNRGRQETQYF,TGTGCCAGCAGTCCCAACAGGGGGCGCCAAGAGACCCAGTACTTC
NA,TRBV5-1,TRBJ2-5,15,TRBD2,CASKGVPLAEETQYF,TGCGCCAGCAAGGGGGTACCACTAGCGGAAGAGACCCAGTACTTC
few,TRBV7-2,TRBJ1-1,15,NA,CASSFSQVRDTEAFF,TGTGCCAGCAGCTTTTCGCAGGTTAGGGACACTGAAGCTTTCTTT
few,TRBV6-5,TRBJ2-1,11,NA,CASSYFNEQFF,TGTGCCAGCAGTTACTTCAATGAGCAGTTCTTC
NA,TRBV28,TRBJ2-7,13,TRBD2,CALRPPAGGEQYF,TGTGCCCTCCGGCCTCCTGCGGGGGGCGAGCAGTACTTC
few,TRBV6-5,TRBJ2-7,15,NA,CASSYSKTASYEQYF,TGTGCCAGCAGTTACTCGAAGACAGCCTCCTACGAGCAGTACTTC
NA,TRBV7-8,TRBJ1-2,14,NA,CASSLVLGLDGYTF,TGTGCCAGCAGCTTAGTGTTGGGGCTGGATGGCTACACCTTC
few,TRBV12-3/TRBV12-4,TRBJ1-1,17,TRBD1,CASRPDRVGGRGTEAFF,TGTGCCAGCAGGCCAGACAGGGTCGGTGGTCGAGGAACTGAAGCTTTCTTT
NA,TRBV12-3/TRBV12-4,TRBJ2-7,15,TRBD1,CASRGGQGNYYEQYF,TGTGCCAGCAGGGGCGGACAGGGAAACTACTACGAGCAGTACTTC
NA,TRBV29-1,TRBJ2-3,15,NA,CSGYLDVSSTDTQYF,TGCAGCGGATACTTGGACGTGTCTAGCACAGATACGCAGTATTTT
few,TRBV11-2,TRBJ2-1,17,TRBD1,CASSLLVTDRGANEQFF,TGTGCCAGCAGCCTCCTCGTGACGGACAGGGGAGCCAATGAGCAGTTCTTC
NA,TRBV20-1,TRBJ2-1,15,TRBD2,CSARAAGREYNEQFF,TGCAGTGCTAGAGCAGCGGGGAGGGAATACAATGAGCAGTTCTTC
few,TRBV28,TRBJ2-3,13,NA,CASRLFPTDTQYF,TGTGCCAGCAGGCTCTTTCCCACAGATACGCAGTATTTT
few,TRBV7-9,TRBJ2-3,14,NA,CASSLSQPGDTQYF,TGTGCCAGCAGCTTATCACAGCCGGGAGATACGCAGTATTTT
NA,TRBV10-3,TRBJ2-5,14,TRBD2,CAIRPGLAGETQYF,TGTGCCATCAGACCTGGACTAGCGGGCGAGACCCAGTACTTC
NA,TRBV7-9,TRBJ1-6,15,TRBD1,CASSLQGTENSPLHF,TGTGCCAGCAGCTTACAAGGGACAGAGAATTCACCCCTCCACTTT
NA,TRBV12-3/TRBV12-4,TRBJ1-3,14,NA,CASSPRTEGNTIYF,TGTGCCAGCAGTCCCCGGACAGAAGGAAACACCATATATTTT
few,TRBV29-1,TRBJ2-2,15,NA,CSAARGASNTGELFF,TGCAGCGCGGCACGAGGGGCCTCGAACACCGGGGAGCTGTTTTTT
few,TRBV10-3,TRBJ1-4,17,TRBD1,CAISESVLQGTNEKLFF,TGTGCCATCAGTGAGTCGGTCCTACAGGGGACAAATGAAAAACTGTTTTTT
few,TRBV12-3/TRBV12-4,TRBJ1-1,14,NA,CASSWAGPNTEAFF,TGTGCCAGCAGTTGGGCGGGACCGAACACTGAAGCTTTCTTT
NA,TRBV3-1,TRBJ1-1,12,NA,CASSAQGRQAFF,TGTGCCAGCAGCGCACAAGGGCGCCAAGCTTTCTTT
NA,TRBV11-3,TRBJ2-7,14,TRBD2,CASSLRGGADEQYF,TGTGCCAGCAGCTTACGCGGGGGAGCCGATGAGCAGTACTTC
few,TRBV15,TRBJ2-6,18,NA,CATSKRQAEQSGANVLTF,TGTGCCACCAGCAAAAGACAGGCCGAACAGTCTGGGGCCAACGTCCTGACTTTC